The next 26 T cell receptor beta chains were all read from a single sample in a study of neoadjuvant anti-PD-1 for oral cavity cancer. Only in-frame clones appear in the TCRdb table, and some are missing; sequencing was by immunoSEQ multiplex PCR. The repertoire includes about 42,000 clones, around 79% of them detected once, and around 5.1% sits in the top ten. Stated time point: after neoadjuvant nivolumab, at surgical resection. This specimen was PBMCs, taken after nivolumab (anti-PD-1) treatment. The source is a person between 35 and 79 years old with oral cavity squamous cell carcinoma.

The chain is built from TRBV11-2 and TRBJ2-1, with D perhaps TRBD1 or TRBD2 (5 bases each). The V end was cut by 5 bases, the J end by 6 bases, with 20 bases between. Germline values: CDR1 SGHAT, CDR2 FQNNGV. CDR3 size: 16 residues. The chain's CDR3 is CASSARRGNPTNEQFF. DNA of the CDR3: TGTGCCAGCAGCGCCCGTCGGGGCAACCCCACCAATGAGCAGTTCTTC. Full variable domain (missing parts from reference TRBV11-2 and TRBJ2-1): EAGVAQSPRYKIIEKRQSVAFWCNPISGHATLYWYQQILGQGPKLLIQFQNNGVVDDSQLPKDRFSAERLKGVDSTLKIQPAKLEDSAVYLCASSARRGNPTNEQFFGPGTRLTVL.

This clone has a handful of counts. The rearrangement links TRBV16 to TRBJ1-3; a weak D match, TRBD1 (5 bases). Germline CDR1 and CDR2: KGHSY and FQNENV. V lost 5 bases and J lost 2, with 16 bases in between. The CDR3 consists of 16 residues. CDR3 sequence (DNA): TGTGCCAGCAGCACGACGAGGGGCATGGCTGGAAACACCATATATTTT. It specifies CASSTTRGMAGNTIYF. Based on the CDR3 plus reference TRBV16 and TRBJ1-3, the full variable domain is GEEVAQTPKHLVRGEGQKAKLYCAPIKGHSYVFWYQQVLKNEFKFLISFQNENVFDETGMPKERFSAKCLPNSPCSLEIQATKLEDSAVYFCASSTTRGMAGNTIYFGEGSWLTVV.

The chain links TRBV30 to TRBJ1-5; TRBD1 matches 10 bases. The CDR3 is 17 amino acids. Germline CDR1 and CDR2: GTSNPN and SVGIG (reference sequence). Trimming removed 0 bases from V and 2 bases from J; junction bases left unmatched: 7. The CDR3 nucleotides read TGTGCCTGGAGTGTACAGGGGACAGGGGATCGCAATCAGCCCCAGCATTTT. It yields the protein CAWSVQGTGDRNQPQHF.

The chain is built from TRBV15 and TRBJ1-6; perhaps TRBD1 as D (6 bases). The CDR3 runs to 13 residues. V lost 4 bases and J lost 10, with 11 bases in between. CDR1 and CDR2 from the germline V gene are LNHNV and YYDKDF (reference sequence). CDR3 in amino acids: CATSIGGKSPLHF. The CDR3 DNA follows: TGTGCCACCAGCATAGGGGGGAAATCACCCCTCCACTTT.

This clone was counted a few times. The V gene is TRBV19, the J gene TRBJ2-3; the match to TRBD2 covers 10 bases. Unmatched junction bases numbered 4, after V lost 3 bases and J lost 4 bases. Germline CDR1 LNHDA, CDR2 SQIVND (reference sequence). This CDR3 region has 15 residues. CDR3 nucleotide sequence: TGTGCCAGTAGTATTCCAGCGGGGGGGGCAGATACGCAGTATTTT. Protein: CASSIPAGGADTQYF.

V usage is TRBV19 and J usage is TRBJ1-1; 9 bases are shared with TRBD1. Germline lookup yields CDR1 LNHDA and CDR2 SQIVND (reference sequence). The CDR3 length is 14 residues. With 5 bases clipped from V and 1 base from J, the junction kept 2 bases outside the gene matches. CDR3 coding DNA: TGTGCCAGTAGTGTGGACAGGGGGAACACTGAAGCTTTCTTT. Encoded protein: CASSVDRGNTEAFF.

The V and J genes are TRBV6-1 and TRBJ1-1, with D unclear. The CDR3 loop spans 13 amino acids. Germline CDR1 MNHNS, CDR2 SASEGT. V lost 0 bases and J lost 0, with 2 bases in between. This CDR3 is CASSEAMNTEAFF. The CDR3 coding sequence is TGTGCCAGCAGTGAAGCTATGAACACTGAAGCTTTCTTT.

V is TRBV11-2 and J is TRBJ2-1; D is perhaps TRBD2 (7 bases). The V and J ends lost 1 base and 7 bases respectively, with 17 bases between them. CDR1 is SGHAT, CDR2 FQNNGV, per germline. The CDR3 length is 16 residues. CDR3 nucleotide sequence: TGTGCCAGCAGCTTAGTAAGGGGGAGGGCCGGTAATGAGCAGTTCTTC. Amino acid sequence: CASSLVRGRAGNEQFF.

This chain joins TRBV5-4 and TRBJ2-2; D is unclear. V lost 3 bases to trimming and J lost 9 bases, with 9 bases between them. Germline V CDR1 and CDR2: SGHNT, YYREEE (reference sequence). CDR3 length equals 12 residues. The CDR3 DNA follows: TGTGCCAGCAGCTACATTAGCCGGGAGCTGTTTTTT. Amino acid sequence: CASSYISRELFF.

The chain joins TRBV5-1 to TRBJ2-3; TRBD1 aligns across 10 bases. This CDR3 has 14 residues. In germline, CDR1 is SGHRS, CDR2 YFSETQ. Trimming removed 2 bases from V and 4 bases from J; junction bases left unmatched: 1. The CDR3 reads CASSLGQGADTQYF. The CDR3 DNA is TGCGCCAGCAGCTTAGGACAGGGGGCAGATACGCAGTATTTT.

This chain uses TRBV5-1 with TRBJ2-5, with D perhaps matching TRBD1 or TRBD2 (5 bases each). The CDR3 contains 14 residues. Per the germline V gene, CDR1 is SGHRS and CDR2 is YFSETQ. V lost 0 bases and J lost 0, with 6 bases in between. The CDR3 sequence is CASSLGGDQETQYF. DNA for the CDR3: TGCGCCAGCAGCTTGGGAGGGGACCAAGAGACCCAGTACTTC.

This chain links TRBV29-1 with TRBJ2-1, with 9 bases aligning to TRBD2. The J segment lost 8 bases and the V segment lost 6 bases, leaving 14 bases of the junction unmatched. The germline V gene has CDR1 SQVTM and CDR2 ANQGSEA. The CDR3 is 15 amino acids. The CDR3 nucleotides are TGCAGCGTGGTGGCTAGCGGGGCCCCCAGCGATGAGCAGTTCTTC. Protein sequence: CSVVASGAPSDEQFF.

This chain uses TRBV6-6 with TRBJ2-2; the match to TRBD2 covers 12 bases. From germline, CDR1 is MNHNY and CDR2 SVGAGI (reference sequence). This CDR3 is built from 16 residues. The V segment lost 6 bases and the J segment 5 bases; nucleotides outside the gene matches: 7. DNA for the CDR3: TGTGCCAGCAGCCGACTAGCGGGAGTACGGACCGGGGAGCTGTTTTTT. Protein sequence: CASSRLAGVRTGELFF.

On this clone: Other DNA sequences of this sample code for an identical CDR3. The V and J genes are TRBV6-5 and TRBJ1-2; D not certain. Germline V gives CDR1 MNHEY, CDR2 SVGAGI. The V end lost 2 bases, the J end lost 4 bases, and 8 bases lay between the germline ends. The CDR3 contains 13 residues. For the CDR3, the DNA is TGTGCCAGCAGTTACGGGAGTGGCTATGGCTACACCTTC. Translated, it gives CASSYGSGYGYTF.

This clone was detected once. The V call is TRBV30, the J call TRBJ1-2, with D possibly TRBD1 on 6 matching bases. Trimming left V 1 base short and J 0 bases short, with 12 bases between. This CDR3 has 15 amino acids. Germline CDR1 reads GTSNPN; CDR2 reads SVGIG (reference sequence). As DNA, the CDR3 is TGTGCCTGGAGTGAAAGGGGGGATACTAACTATGGCTACACCTTC. Translation gives CAWSERGDTNYGYTF.

V gene TRBV7-2 combines with J gene TRBJ2-7; D gene unclear. CDR3 length: 14 amino acids. The germline V gene encodes CDR1 SGHTA and CDR2 FQGNSA. With 2 bases removed from V and 3 bases from J, the gap between germline ends came to 11 bases. For the CDR3, the DNA is TGTGCCAGCAGCTTAAGGACGAAAGGCTACGAGCAGTACTTC. This sequence encodes CASSLRTKGYEQYF.

This clone occurred once. V usage is TRBV12-5 and J usage is TRBJ2-3; D may be TRBD1 (6 bases). In germline, CDR1 is LGHNT, CDR2 FRNRAP. V shed 5 bases and J shed 4 bases, with 7 bases lying between them. CDR3 length: 12 amino acids. CDR3 in DNA: TGTGCTAGTGGTCCAGGGGCAGATACGCAGTATTTT. Translated, it gives CASGPGADTQYF.

The chain links TRBV6-4 to TRBJ1-6; weak D call: TRBD1 (6 bases). The V gene's germline CDR1 is MRHNA and CDR2 SNTAGT. Trimming cost V 0 bases and J 7 bases, with 16 bases left between them. This CDR3 has 17 residues. The DNA of the CDR3 is TGTGCCAGCAGTGACTCGATCAGGGGCACTCAGAATTCACCCCTCCACTTT. It specifies CASSDSIRGTQNSPLHF.

This clone has just one count. The chain recombines TRBV27 with TRBJ2-7; D tentatively fits TRBD1 or TRBD2 (6 bases each). Per germline, CDR1 MNHEY and CDR2 SMNVEV (reference sequence). V was pared by 5 bases and J by 4 bases, with 15 bases between. The CDR3 contains 14 residues. The CDR3 loop reads CASSPRGARYEQYF. CDR3 nucleotide sequence: TGTGCCAGCAGTCCGAGGGGGGCGCGGTACGAGCAGTACTTC.

This clone appeared a few times. The rearrangement links TRBV20-1 to TRBJ1-2; weak D call: TRBD1 (5 bases). This CDR3 contains 11 residues. V lost 7 bases, J lost 6 bases, and 12 bases lay in between. Germline V gene data show CDR1 as DFQATT and CDR2 as SNEGSKA (reference sequence). For the CDR3, the DNA is TGCAGTGGGGACCCGCGCAATGGCTACACCTTC. Translating it yields CSGDPRNGYTF.

CDR3 in amino acids: CASSHERTGPRITEAFF. DNA for the CDR3: TGCGCCAGCAGCCACGAGAGGACAGGACCCAGGATCACTGAAGCTTTCTTT. The chain recombines TRBV4-1 with TRBJ1-1, with TRBD1 matching over 7 bases. CDR1 and CDR2 from the germline V gene are MGHRA and YSYEKL. J was trimmed by 4 bases and V by 3 bases; bases with no gene match: 14. The CDR3 consists of 17 residues.

V and J are TRBV6-1 and TRBJ2-7; D not resolved. The CDR3 is 11 amino acids. The V and J ends lost 5 bases and 2 bases respectively, with 4 bases between them. Germline lookup yields CDR1 MNHNS and CDR2 SASEGT. The CDR3 nucleotides are TGTGCCAGCAGTCTCACCTACGAGCAGTACTTC. Its translation: CASSLTYEQYF.

The rearrangement joins TRBV25-1 to TRBJ2-2; TRBD1 might be the D (6 bases). Trimming stripped 6 bases from V and 1 base from J, with 9 bases between. Per germline, CDR1 MGHDK and CDR2 SYGVNS. The CDR3 sequence is 14 residues long. The CDR3: CASRPTGNTGELFF. In nucleotides, the CDR3 is TGTGCCAGCAGACCGACAGGGAACACCGGGGAGCTGTTTTTT.

Written as DNA, the CDR3 is TGTGCCAGCTGCGGGACAAACTCTAACTATGGCTACACCTTC. Translated: CASCGTNSNYGYTF. The chain is built from TRBV28 and TRBJ1-2; D possibly corresponds to TRBD1 (6 bases). Germline CDR1 reads MDHEN; CDR2 reads SYDVKM. The V end lost 8 bases, the J end lost 0 bases, and 13 bases lay between the germline ends. The CDR3 is 14 residues long.

The chain has TRBV6-6 and TRBJ1-6; D might be TRBD1 (5 bases). Germline V gene lookup returns CDR1 MNHNY and CDR2 SVGAGI (reference sequence). V was cut by 1 base and J by 8 bases, with 9 bases left in between. The CDR3 loop spans 14 amino acids. The DNA for the CDR3 is TGTGCCAGCAGTTACTTTACAGGCGATTCACCCCTCCACTTT. Translating it yields CASSYFTGDSPLHF.

J is TRBJ1-2 and V is TRBV6-5; possible D gene TRBD1, 6 bases. Trimming took 11 bases from V and 4 from J, leaving 11 bases between them. The CDR3 extends over 11 amino acids. Per germline, CDR1 MNHEY and CDR2 SVGAGI. The CDR3 loop reads CASQGRYGYTF. DNA for the CDR3: TGTGCCTCGCAGGGGCGCTATGGCTACACCTTC.